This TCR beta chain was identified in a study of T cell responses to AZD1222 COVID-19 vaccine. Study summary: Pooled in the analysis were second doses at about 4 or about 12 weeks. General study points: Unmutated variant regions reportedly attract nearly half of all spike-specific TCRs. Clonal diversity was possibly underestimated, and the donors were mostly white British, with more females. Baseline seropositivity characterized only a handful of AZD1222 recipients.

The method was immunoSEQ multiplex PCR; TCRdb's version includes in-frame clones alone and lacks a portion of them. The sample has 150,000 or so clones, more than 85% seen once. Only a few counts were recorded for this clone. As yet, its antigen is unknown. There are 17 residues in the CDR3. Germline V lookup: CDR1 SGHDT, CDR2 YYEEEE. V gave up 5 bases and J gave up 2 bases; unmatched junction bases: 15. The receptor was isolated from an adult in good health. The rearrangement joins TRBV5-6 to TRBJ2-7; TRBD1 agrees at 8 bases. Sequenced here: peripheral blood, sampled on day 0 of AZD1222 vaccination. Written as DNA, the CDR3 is TGTGCCAGCAGATCCTCGAGCCTCCGGGACAGGACCTACGAGCAGTACTTC. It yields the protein CASRSSSLRDRTYEQYF.